This TCR beta chain was sequenced in a study of blood T cell repertoires in COVID-19. Authors' methods: Scientists estimated how many nucleated cells there were by amplifying reference gene primers. Measured with immunoSEQ multiplex PCR; TCRdb has only the in-frame clones, and not every one. V and J calls and clone size are as listed in that table; D and trimming were resolved from the DNA. The repertoire has around 260,000 clones, 88% of them found once; the top ten carry roughly 4%. With 2 bases clipped from V and 4 bases from J, the junction kept 6 bases outside the gene matches. CDR1 is SGDLS, CDR2 YYNGEE, per germline. CDR3 size: 15 residues.

Sequencing used peripheral blood. This chain links TRBV9 with TRBJ2-1; TRBD1 matches 7 bases. This receptor was identified in a man aged 55 to 70 who had recovered from COVID-19. CDR3 in amino acids: CASSVTGQSYNEQFF. CDR3 coding DNA: TGTGCCAGCAGCGTTACGGGACAGTCATACAATGAGCAGTTCTTC.